These 13 T cell receptor beta chains were all obtained from the same sample, sequenced in a study of patients and donors after allogeneic stem cell transplantation. MiXCR, run by TCRdb on the RT-PCR reads, gives a single entry per CDR3 protein. This sample has about 160,000 distinct CDR3 sequences, with approximately 37% found just once. Sequenced material: blood, either unsorted or a sorted T cell fraction (not recorded which). The receptors stem from a human donor who was either an allogeneic HSCT recipient or a stem cell or donor lymphocyte infusion donor (not recorded which). It is not recorded whose cells these are; they may come from a transplant donor.

V is TRBV6-2 or TRBV6-3 and J is TRBJ2-2; D gene ambiguous. Trimming removed 11 bases at V and 0 bases at J, with 4 bases between. The germline gives CDR1 MNHEY, CDR2 SVGEGT. The length of the CDR3 is 11 residues. The CDR3 reads CAVANTGELFF. The DNA of the CDR3 is TGTGCCGTAGCGAACACCGGGGAGCTGTTTTTT.

The V gene is TRBV3-1, the J gene TRBJ1-5, with 9 positions matching TRBD1. V was clipped by 0 bases and J by 6 bases; unmatched bases: 3. The germline CDR1 and CDR2 sequences are LGHDT and YNNKEL (reference sequence). The CDR3 covers 15 residues. In nucleotides, the CDR3 is TGTGCCAGCAGCCAAGATGGGACAGGGAGTCAGCCCCAGCATTTT. Its translation: CASSQDGTGSQPQHF.

The genes are TRBV20-1 and TRBJ1-2; no firm D call. The ends were cut back, 7 bases at V and 2 bases at J, with 11 bases in the middle. Germline V gene lookup returns CDR1 DFQATT and CDR2 SNEGSKA (reference sequence). The CDR3 is made up of 12 amino acids. This chain's CDR3 is CSEPTENYGYTF. The CDR3, as DNA: TGCAGTGAACCGACGGAAAACTATGGCTACACCTTC.

This clonotype has at least ten counts. This chain links TRBV7-2 with TRBJ1-2; tentative D call: TRBD1 (6 bases). Germline assignment: CDR1 SGHTA and CDR2 FQGNSA. The CDR3 totals 14 residues. The V end lost 6 bases, the J end lost 3 bases, and 14 bases lay between the germline ends. Here the CDR3 DNA reads TGTGCCAGCAGGCGCCAGGGGCAGGACTATGGCTACACCTTC. Encoded protein: CASRRQGQDYGYTF. The entire variable domain, with the rest obtained from reference TRBV7-2 and TRBJ1-2, is as follows: GAGVSQSPSNKVTEKGKDVELRCDPISGHTALYWYRQSLGQGLEFLIYFQGNSAPDKSGLPSDRFSAERTGGSVSTLTIQRTQQEDSAVYLCASRRQGQDYGYTFGSGTRLTVV.

This clonotype was detected many times. This rearrangement joins TRBV5-1 to TRBJ1-2; maybe TRBD1 (6 bases). CDR1 is SGHRS and CDR2 is YFSETQ in the germline V gene. The CDR3 consists of 14 residues. V lost 7 bases to trimming and J lost 4 bases, with 17 bases between them. The CDR3, as DNA: TGCGCCAGCCAAGGGGGGTACCGACGCTATGGCTACACCTTC. Translating it yields CASQGGYRRYGYTF.

The gene calls are TRBV5-6 and TRBJ2-3, with D hard to call. CDR1 is SGHDT, CDR2 YYEEEE, per germline. Trimming removed 5 bases at V and 0 bases at J, with 10 bases between. The CDR3 runs to 14 residues. The CDR3 DNA reads as TGTGCCAGCAGGCGGACCCCGAGCACAGATACGCAGTATTTT. Residues: CASRRTPSTDTQYF.

V and J are TRBV6-2 or TRBV6-3 and TRBJ2-1; TRBD1 might be the D (6 bases). The germline V gene has CDR1 MNHEY and CDR2 SVGEGT. The CDR3 consists of 11 residues. Trimming cost V 5 bases and J 8 bases, with 7 bases left between them. The CDR3 sequence is CASSQGYEQFF. CDR3 DNA: TGTGCCAGCAGTCAGGGGTATGAGCAGTTCTTC.

This clonotype came up a few times. The J gene is TRBJ1-1, the V gene TRBV5-5; D may be TRBD1 (5 bases). The germline V gene encodes CDR1 SGHKS and CDR2 YYEKEE (reference sequence). The CDR3 has 15 residues. Trimming took 0 bases from V and 5 from J, leaving 14 bases between them. CDR3: CASSLGSGTRTEAFF. The CDR3, as DNA: TGTGCCAGCAGCTTGGGGTCAGGGACTAGGACTGAAGCTTTCTTT.

V and J are TRBV19 and TRBJ2-7, with 9 bases lining up with TRBD1. The V gene's germline CDR1 is LNHDA and CDR2 SQIVND (reference sequence). The CDR3 extends over 14 amino acids. Trimming removed 5 bases from V and 5 bases from J; junction bases left unmatched: 7. The CDR3 protein is CASSPGQGWNEQYF. The DNA of the CDR3 is TGTGCCAGTAGTCCGGGACAGGGTTGGAACGAGCAGTACTTC.

At least ten counts were recorded for this clonotype. J is TRBJ1-1 and V is TRBV9; D is unresolved. The length of the CDR3 is 16 residues. V lost 3 bases, J lost 5 bases, and 20 bases lay in between. Per germline, CDR1 SGDLS and CDR2 YYNGEE. As DNA, the CDR3 is TGTGCCAGCAGCGAAGGGTTGAAGGGAGGACGAACTGAAGCTTTCTTT. As protein: CASSEGLKGGRTEAFF.

This clonotype has only a few counts. The gene calls are TRBV6-6 and TRBJ1-4; weak D call: TRBD1 (5 bases). This CDR3 has 16 amino acids. Trimming removed 0 bases at V and 5 bases at J, with 13 bases between. Germline V gene lookup returns CDR1 MNHNY and CDR2 SVGAGI (reference sequence). The CDR3: CASSYSGQGWNEKLFF. As DNA, the CDR3 is TGTGCCAGCAGTTACTCAGGGCAGGGATGGAATGAAAAACTGTTTTTT.

The chain uses TRBV4-3 and TRBJ1-4; TRBD1 might be the D (6 bases). CDR1 and CDR2 (germline): LGHNA, YSLEER. Trimming left V 2 bases short and J 2 bases short, with 15 bases between. The CDR3 totals 17 residues. CDR3: CASSQPRQGRTNEKLFF. For the CDR3, the DNA is TGCGCCAGCAGCCAACCTCGGCAGGGGCGGACTAATGAAAAACTGTTTTTT.

The rearrangement joins TRBV5-1 to TRBJ2-3; D is perhaps TRBD2 (6 bases). The CDR3 runs to 14 residues. Germline values: CDR1 SGHRS, CDR2 YFSETQ. V gave up 2 bases and J gave up 6 bases, with 13 bases separating them. CDR3 region: CASSFTEGRDTQYF. For the CDR3, the DNA is TGCGCCAGCAGCTTTACGGAGGGAAGGGATACGCAGTATTTT. Filled out from reference TRBV5-1 and TRBJ2-3, the complete variable domain reads KAGVTQTPRYLIKTRGQQVTLSCSPISGHRSVSWYQQTPGQGLQFLFEYFSETQRNKGNFPGRFSGRQFSNSRSEMNVSTLELGDSALYLCASSFTEGRDTQYFGPGTRLTVL.